This T cell receptor beta chain was recovered during a study of T cell responses to AZD1222 COVID-19 vaccine. Profiled with immunoSEQ multiplex PCR; TCRdb holds only in-frame clones, not every one. The profile shows around 140,000 clones, approximately 92% of them singletons. V gave up 4 bases and J gave up 2 bases, with 16 bases separating them. The germline CDR1 and CDR2 sequences are SGHRS and YFSETQ. The CDR3 spans 16 residues. The rearrangement uses TRBV5-1 and TRBJ2-1, with D possibly being TRBD2 (5 bases). The sequence was collected from an adult who received the AZD1222 COVID-19 vaccine. The sample in question was peripheral blood, obtained 28 days after the second AZD1222 dose. The CDR3 coding sequence is TGCGCCAGCAGCCCAGAGGGTCCCCGCACCTACAATGAGCAGTTCTTC. It codes for CASSPEGPRTYNEQFF.